Detailed here is one T cell receptor beta chain. Antigen: not known. These data originate in a study of cytomegalovirus exposure and HLA in healthy donors. Amplification used 60 Vbeta primers and 13 Jbeta primers. Generated by immunoSEQ multiplex PCR, the TCRdb table keeps only in-frame clones and is missing some. Here the sample spans approximately 190,000 clones, about 90% being singletons. The study's findings and limits: Investigators reported approximately 170 TCR beta chains as tied to cytomegalovirus. Earlier analysis looked at TCR beta V segments, and most were productive about 90% or about 30% of the time.

This clonotype originated in a man aged 30-40 years in good health and CMV-seronegative. Sequencing was done on a sample of PBMCs.

The CDR3 bases are TGTGCCAGCAGCATAGGACTCACCGGGGAGCTGTTTTTT. This sequence encodes CASSIGLTGELFF. The genes are TRBV7-2 and TRBJ2-2; D possibly corresponds to TRBD2 (5 bases). This CDR3 region has 13 residues. V gave up 5 bases and J gave up 4 bases, with 8 bases separating them. Germline assignment: CDR1 SGHTA and CDR2 FQGNSA.